This record looks at one T cell receptor beta chain sequence and its context. In germline, CDR1 is SGDLS, CDR2 YYNGEE. The CDR3 is 15 residues long. Trimming shortened V by 0 bases and J by 5 bases, and 14 bases separated the two germline ends. The method was immunoSEQ multiplex PCR; TCRdb's version includes in-frame clones alone and lacks a portion of them. The sample lists some 350,000 clones, about 90% seen once, with under 3.5% in the top ten. The sample comes from a study of blood T cell repertoires in COVID-19. Background on the study: The cDNA or gDNA used as material had been derived from T cells, B-cell-depleted T cells, or PBMCs.

The rearrangement joins TRBV9 to TRBJ2-5; D is ambiguous. The clonotype originates from a woman between 18 and 29 years old who had recovered from COVID-19. The sample comprised peripheral blood. CDR3 protein: CASSVADLSSETQYF. Written as DNA, the CDR3 is TGTGCCAGCAGCGTAGCAGATTTATCCTCCGAGACCCAGTACTTC. The entire variable domain, with the rest obtained from reference TRBV9 and TRBJ2-5, is as follows: DSGVTQTPKHLITATGQRVTLRCSPRSGDLSVYWYQQSLDQGLQFLIQYYNGEERAKGNILERFSAQQFPDLHSELNLSSLELGDSALYFCASSVADLSSETQYFGPGTRLLVL.